This T cell receptor (beta chain) is drawn from a study of shared clonotypes between healthy human individuals. Repertoires were generated with immunoSEQ multiplex PCR, while TCRdb's copy carries only in-frame clones and drops some. The sample carries 520,000 or so clones, about four fifths recorded once. The receptor was derived from a woman aged 40 to 49 in good health. Some clones in this sample may be carry-over from other donors' samples. Sequencing was done on a sample of PBMCs.

The CDR3 sequence: CASSDGAGPYNEQFF. The CDR3 nucleotides read TGTGCCAGCAGTGATGGGGCGGGGCCGTACAATGAGCAGTTCTTC. This rearrangement joins TRBV6-4 to TRBJ2-1; D is perhaps TRBD2 (6 bases). Trimming removed 3 bases at V and 4 bases at J, with 13 bases between. Germline V lookup: CDR1 MRHNA, CDR2 SNTAGT. This CDR3 has 15 residues.